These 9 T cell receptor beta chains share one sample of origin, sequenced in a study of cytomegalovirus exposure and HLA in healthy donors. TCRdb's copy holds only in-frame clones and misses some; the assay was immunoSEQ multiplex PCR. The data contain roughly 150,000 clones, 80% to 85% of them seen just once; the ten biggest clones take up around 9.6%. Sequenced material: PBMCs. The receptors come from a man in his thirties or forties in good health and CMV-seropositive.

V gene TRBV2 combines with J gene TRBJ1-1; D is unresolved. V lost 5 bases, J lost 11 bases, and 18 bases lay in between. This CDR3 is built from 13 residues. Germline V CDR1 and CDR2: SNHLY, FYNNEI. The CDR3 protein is CASSLRRPTVAFF. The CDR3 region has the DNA TGTGCCAGCAGTTTACGCCGCCCCACGGTCGCTTTCTTT.

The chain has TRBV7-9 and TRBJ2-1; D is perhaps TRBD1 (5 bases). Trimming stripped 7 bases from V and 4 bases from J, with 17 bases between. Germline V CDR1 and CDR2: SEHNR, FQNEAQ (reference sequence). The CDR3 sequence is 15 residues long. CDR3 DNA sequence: TGTGCCAGCAACGTAAGGCAGGGCTCGTACAATGAGCAGTTCTTC. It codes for CASNVRQGSYNEQFF.

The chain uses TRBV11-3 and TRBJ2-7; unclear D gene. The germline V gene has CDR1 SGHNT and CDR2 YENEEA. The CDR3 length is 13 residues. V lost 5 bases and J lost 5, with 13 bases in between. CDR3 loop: CASSLHSNHEQYF. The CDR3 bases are TGTGCCAGCAGCCTACACAGTAACCACGAGCAGTACTTC.

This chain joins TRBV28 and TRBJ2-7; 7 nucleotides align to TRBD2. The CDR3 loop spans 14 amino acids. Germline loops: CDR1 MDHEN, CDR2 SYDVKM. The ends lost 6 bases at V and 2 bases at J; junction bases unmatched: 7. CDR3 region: CASSGRRGTYEQYF. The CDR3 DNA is TGTGCCAGCAGCGGGAGGAGAGGGACCTACGAGCAGTACTTC.

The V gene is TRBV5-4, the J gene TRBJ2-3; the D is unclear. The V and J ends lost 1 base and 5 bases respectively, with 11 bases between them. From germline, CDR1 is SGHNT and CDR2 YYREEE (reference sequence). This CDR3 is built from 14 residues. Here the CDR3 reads CASSLQIRGDTQYF. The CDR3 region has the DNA TGTGCCAGCAGCTTGCAGATTCGCGGAGATACGCAGTATTTT.

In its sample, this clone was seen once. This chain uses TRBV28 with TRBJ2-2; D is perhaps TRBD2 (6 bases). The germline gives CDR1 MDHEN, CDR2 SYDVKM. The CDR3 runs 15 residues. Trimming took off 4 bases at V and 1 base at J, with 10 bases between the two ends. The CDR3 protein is CASSSTGVNTGELFF. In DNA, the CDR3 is TGTGCCAGCAGTTCAACGGGGGTGAACACCGGGGAGCTGTTTTTT. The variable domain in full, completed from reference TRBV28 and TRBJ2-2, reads DVKVTQSSRYLVKRTGEKVFLECVQDMDHENMFWYRQDPGLGLRLIYFSYDVKMKEKGDIPEGYSVSREKKERFSLILESASTNQTSMYLCASSSTGVNTGELFFGEGSRLTVL.

The CDR3 DNA follows: TGTGCCAGCAGCGTACTCGGGAGCGATTGGTACGAGCAGTACTTC. This translates into CASSVLGSDWYEQYF. This sequence joins TRBV9 and TRBJ2-7, with a weak D call TRBD2 (6 bases). Trimming shortened V by 1 base and J by 4 bases, and 15 bases separated the two germline ends. CDR1 is SGDLS and CDR2 is YYNGEE in the germline V gene. The CDR3 contains 15 residues.

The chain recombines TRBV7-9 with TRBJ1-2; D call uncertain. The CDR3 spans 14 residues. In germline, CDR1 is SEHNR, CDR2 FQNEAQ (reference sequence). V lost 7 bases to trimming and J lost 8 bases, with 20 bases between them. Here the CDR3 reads CASTRDGGTRGYTF. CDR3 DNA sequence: TGTGCCAGCACCCGTGACGGAGGTACAAGGGGCTACACCTTC.

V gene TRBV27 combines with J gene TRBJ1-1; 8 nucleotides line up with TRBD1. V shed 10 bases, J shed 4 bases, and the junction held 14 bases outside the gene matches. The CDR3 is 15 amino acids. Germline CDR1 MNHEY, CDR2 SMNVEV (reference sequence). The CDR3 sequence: CAIRGTTGGVTEAFF. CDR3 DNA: TGTGCCATCCGAGGGACAACAGGGGGAGTCACTGAAGCTTTCTTT.